A selection of T cell receptor beta chains follows, all from one sample in a study of cytomegalovirus exposure and HLA in healthy donors. The table came from immunoSEQ multiplex PCR; TCRdb's copy has only in-frame clones and leaves some out. The sample shows some 180,000 clones, roughly four fifths of them seen only once. Sequencing was performed on PBMCs. The receptors come from a young man in good health and CMV-seronegative. Both conserved end residues are part of each CDR3. D genes are given only for firm matches. Rows give clone size only sometimes, using once, few, many, or a class for an expanded clone.

-	TRBJ2-6	TRBV6-5	-	CASRLSGANVLTF	TGTGCCAGCAGACTTTCTGGGGCCAACGTCCTGACTTTC
-	TRBJ2-6	TRBV23-1	-	CASSQSPAGESSGANVLTF	TGCGCCAGCAGTCAATCGCCAGCAGGCGAGTCCTCTGGGGCCAACGTCCTGACTTTC
-	TRBJ2-7	TRBV9	-	CASSVGEASYEQYF	TGTGCCAGCAGCGTAGGGGAGGCTTCCTACGAGCAGTACTTC
-	TRBJ1-3	TRBV5-4	-	CASSQPGQAFGNTIYF	TGTGCCAGCAGCCAACCGGGACAAGCATTTGGAAACACCATATATTTT
-	TRBJ1-1	TRBV5-1	-	CASTPDRGGAEAFF	TGCGCCAGCACCCCGGACCGCGGCGGGGCTGAAGCTTTCTTT
TRBD1	TRBJ2-1	TRBV15	few	CATSRGGPRGKNEQFF	TGTGCCACCAGCAGAGGGGGGCCCAGGGGGAAGAATGAGCAGTTCTTC
-	TRBJ1-6	TRBV4-1	-	CASSLEGDYNSPLHF	TGCGCCAGCAGCCTCGAGGGGGACTATAATTCACCCCTCCACTTT
-	TRBJ2-7	TRBV4-1	-	CASSQVVTGLRDEQYF	TGCGCCAGCAGCCAAGTCGTCACAGGGCTACGGGACGAGCAGTACTTC
-	TRBJ1-5	TRBV5-6	once	CASAREGGNQPQHF	TGTGCCAGCGCGCGGGAGGGTGGCAATCAGCCCCAGCATTTT
-	TRBJ2-1	TRBV29-1	-	CSVGGSATRYNEQFF	TGCAGCGTTGGTGGGAGCGCTACCCGATACAATGAGCAGTTCTTC
-	TRBJ1-1	TRBV30	-	CAWSVGTGRNTEAFF	TGTGCCTGGAGTGTAGGTACGGGGAGGAACACTGAAGCTTTCTTT
-	TRBJ2-7	TRBV5-6	few	CASSLIAGQSSYEQYF	TGTGCCAGCAGCTTGATAGCGGGACAGAGCTCCTACGAGCAGTACTTC
-	TRBJ1-3	TRBV7-8	few	CASSLVFGLSSGNTIYF	TGTGCCAGCAGCTTAGTATTTGGCCTCAGCTCTGGAAACACCATATATTTT
TRBD2	TRBJ2-7	TRBV7-9	-	CASSSPPGGNYEQYF	TGTGCCAGCAGCTCACCCCCCGGGGGGAACTACGAGCAGTACTTC
-	TRBJ2-2	TRBV29-1	-	CSGTRGTNTGELFF	TGCAGCGGGACCCGGGGAACGAACACCGGGGAGCTGTTTTTT
TRBD2	TRBJ2-7	TRBV4-2	-	CASSQVGRREPYEQYF	TGTGCCAGCAGCCAAGTGGGAAGGCGGGAGCCCTACGAGCAGTACTTC
TRBD2	TRBJ2-7	TRBV5-1	-	CASSSGAGGDEQYF	TGCGCCAGCAGCTCCGGGGCGGGGGGCGACGAGCAGTACTTC
TRBD2	TRBJ2-5	TRBV19	-	CASSEPGLAGGGQETQYF	TGTGCCAGTAGTGAGCCGGGACTAGCGGGAGGTGGGCAAGAGACCCAGTACTTC
-	TRBJ2-5	TRBV14	-	CASSLPQDGPRGETQYF	TGTGCCAGCAGCCTTCCGCAGGACGGCCCCCGGGGAGAGACCCAGTACTTC
-	TRBJ1-5	TRBV7-2	-	CASSFSDSIQPQHF	TGTGCCAGCAGCTTCAGTGACAGTATTCAGCCCCAGCATTTT
TRBD1	TRBJ2-7	TRBV28	-	CASSPGQGQIYYEQYF	TGTGCCAGCAGTCCGGGACAGGGACAGATCTACTACGAGCAGTACTTC
TRBD1	TRBJ1-4	TRBV5-1	-	CASSVGTGGQEKLFF	TGCGCCAGCAGCGTCGGGACAGGGGGCCAGGAAAAACTGTTTTTT
-	TRBJ1-1	TRBV27	-	CASSFLDRNTEAFF	TGTGCCAGCAGTTTTCTCGACAGGAACACTGAAGCTTTCTTT
-	TRBJ2-5	TRBV6-1	-	CASMTSMRRGETQYF	TGTGCCAGCATGACCTCGATGCGGCGCGGGGAGACCCAGTACTTC
TRBD1	TRBJ2-7	TRBV25-1	few	CASSGGQPGNEQYF	TGTGCCAGCAGTGGGGGACAGCCCGGGAACGAGCAGTACTTC
TRBD1	TRBJ1-3	TRBV28	-	CASSPFPDQGAGGNTIYF	TGTGCCAGCAGTCCGTTTCCCGATCAGGGGGCAGGAGGAAACACCATATATTTT
TRBD1	TRBJ2-1	TRBV5-1	-	CASSLVNTGGGEQFF	TGCGCCAGCAGCTTGGTCAATACAGGGGGCGGCGAGCAGTTCTTC
TRBD2	TRBJ2-4	TRBV7-9	-	CASSRSGGGGTTNIQYF	TGTGCCAGCAGTCGCAGCGGGGGCGGGGGCACAACGAACATTCAGTACTTC
TRBD1	TRBJ2-5	TRBV5-6	few	CASSLDRGETQYF	TGTGCCAGCAGCTTGGACAGGGGTGAGACCCAGTACTTC
TRBD1	TRBJ1-2	TRBV27	-	CASSIHGGQGVGGYTF	TGTGCCAGCAGTATCCACGGGGGACAGGGGGTTGGTGGCTACACCTTC
-	TRBJ2-7	TRBV7-6	-	CASSLGGTSYEQYF	TGTGCCAGCAGCCTTGGAGGGACTTCCTACGAGCAGTACTTC
-	TRBJ2-7	TRBV2	-	CASSEGPLGYEQYF	TGTGCCAGCAGTGAAGGTCCACTCGGTTACGAGCAGTACTTC
-	TRBJ1-6	TRBV5-1	-	CASSPELNSPLHF	TGCGCCAGCAGCCCGGAGCTGAATTCACCCCTCCACTTT
TRBD2	TRBJ2-3	TRBV5-1	few	CASSSGLAGGVASTDTQYF	TGCGCCAGCAGCTCAGGACTAGCGGGAGGAGTGGCTAGCACAGATACGCAGTATTTT
-	TRBJ2-1	TRBV19	-	CASSIGGWRVDEQFF	TGTGCCAGTAGTATAGGCGGGTGGCGGGTTGATGAGCAGTTCTTC
-	TRBJ1-5	TRBV6-1	-	CASSGNYQPQHF	TGTGCCAGCAGTGGTAACTATCAGCCCCAGCATTTT
-	TRBJ1-5	TRBV7-6	few	CASSLDGWGRGSNQPQHF	TGTGCCAGCAGCTTAGACGGGTGGGGGCGAGGAAGCAATCAGCCCCAGCATTTT